A selection of T cell receptor beta chains follows, all from one sample in a study of shared clonotypes between healthy human individuals. Here immunoSEQ multiplex PCR was the method, and the copy in TCRdb shows in-frame clones only, minus some. The sample contains around 2.5 million clones, 93% of which appear only once. The sample taken for sequencing was naive CD4+ T cells from PBMCs. These receptors all come from a man younger than 35 in good health. Some clones in this sample may be carry-over from other donors' samples. The CDR3 runs from the conserved cysteine through the conserved F or W. A D gene is named only where the DNA matches it firmly. The size entry is marked missing in some rows and otherwise reads once, few, many or a size class.

length: 15; J: TRBJ2-2; V: TRBV15; size: NA; D: NA; CDR3: CATSRGGGYTGELFF; DNA: TGTGCCACCAGCAGAGGGGGGGGCTACACCGGGGAGCTGTTTTTT
length: 14; J: TRBJ2-5; V: TRBV4-1; size: NA; D: NA; CDR3: CASSRPGGEETQYF; DNA: TGCGCCAGCAGCAGACCCGGGGGAGAAGAGACCCAGTACTTC
length: 15; J: TRBJ2-7; V: TRBV5-5; size: NA; D: NA; CDR3: CASSPEGWAAYEQYF; DNA: TGTGCCAGCAGCCCTGAGGGGTGGGCAGCCTACGAGCAGTACTTC
length: 13; J: TRBJ1-2; V: TRBV7-2; size: NA; D: NA; CDR3: CASSLQVEMGYTF; DNA: TGTGCCAGCAGCTTACAGGTAGAAATGGGCTACACCTTC
length: 18; J: TRBJ1-3; V: TRBV14; size: NA; D: NA; CDR3: CASSHRQLIFSSGNTIYF; DNA: TGTGCCAGCAGCCACAGACAGCTGATCTTTTCGTCTGGAAACACCATATATTTT
length: 16; J: TRBJ2-2; V: TRBV4-3; size: NA; D: TRBD1; CDR3: CASSQGGTGGKRELFF; DNA: TGCGCCAGCAGCCAAGGGGGGACAGGGGGTAAAAGGGAGCTGTTTTTT
length: 19; J: TRBJ2-1; V: TRBV18; size: NA; D: TRBD2; CDR3: CASSRTAGLAGGSYNEQFF; DNA: TGTGCCAGCTCACGTACGGCGGGACTAGCGGGAGGCTCCTACAATGAGCAGTTCTTC
length: 17; J: TRBJ2-3; V: TRBV11-3; size: NA; D: TRBD2; CDR3: CASRQLGTSGHSDTQYF; DNA: TGTGCCAGCAGACAGTTGGGGACTAGCGGGCATTCAGATACGCAGTATTTT
length: 10; J: TRBJ2-7; V: TRBV28; size: few; D: NA; CDR3: CASSLREQYF; DNA: TGTGCCAGCAGTTTAAGGGAGCAGTACTTC
length: 14; J: TRBJ1-6; V: TRBV4-2; size: NA; D: TRBD1; CDR3: CASSRQGQNSPLHF; DNA: TGTGCCAGCAGTCGACAGGGCCAAAATTCACCCCTCCACTTT
length: 17; J: TRBJ2-6; V: TRBV7-9; size: once; D: NA; CDR3: CASSLLTGVSGANVLTF; DNA: TGTGCCAGCAGCTTATTGACAGGAGTTTCTGGGGCCAACGTCCTGACTTTC
length: 15; J: TRBJ2-1; V: TRBV7-2; size: NA; D: TRBD1; CDR3: CASRPTGAWSNEQFF; DNA: TGTGCCAGCAGACCGACAGGGGCTTGGAGTAATGAGCAGTTCTTC
length: 17; J: TRBJ2-1; V: TRBV4-2; size: once; D: TRBD2; CDR3: CASSQDTAGGAYNEQFF; DNA: TGTGCCAGCAGCCAAGATACGGCGGGAGGGGCATACAATGAGCAGTTCTTC
length: 15; J: TRBJ1-4; V: TRBV18; size: NA; D: NA; CDR3: CASSPPGGSGEKLFF; DNA: TGTGCCAGCTCACCACCGGGGGGTTCAGGTGAAAAACTGTTTTTT
length: 13; J: TRBJ2-1; V: TRBV9; size: NA; D: NA; CDR3: CASSSIGRGEQFF; DNA: TGTGCCAGCAGCTCGATAGGGCGGGGTGAGCAGTTCTTC
length: 14; J: TRBJ2-5; V: TRBV2; size: once; D: NA; CDR3: CASSPTVPQETQYF; DNA: TGTGCCAGCAGCCCGACAGTTCCCCAAGAGACCCAGTACTTC
length: 15; J: TRBJ2-1; V: TRBV28; size: NA; D: TRBD2; CDR3: CASSFTRAGAIEQFF; DNA: TGTGCCAGCAGTTTCACAAGAGCGGGAGCAATTGAGCAGTTCTTC